The next 13 T cell receptor beta chains were all read from a single sample in a study of T cell responses to AZD1222 COVID-19 vaccine. TCRdb keeps only in-frame clones here, not all; method: immunoSEQ multiplex PCR. The table lists about 120,000 clones, approximately 90% of them singletons. This material consisted of peripheral blood, taken 28 days after the second AZD1222 dose. The source is an adult who received the AZD1222 COVID-19 vaccine.

The chain is built from TRBV18 and TRBJ1-4, with TRBD1 matching 7 bases. The CDR3 contains 15 residues. Germline assignment: CDR1 KGHSH and CDR2 LQKENI. J lost 7 bases, V lost 3 bases, and 8 bases had no gene match. For the CDR3, the DNA is TGTGCCAGCTCACCGCGACAGGGTGGGGGTGAAAAACTGTTTTTT. Translation: CASSPRQGGGEKLFF.

V usage is TRBV9 and J usage is TRBJ1-2, with D perhaps matching TRBD1 (6 bases). Germline V CDR1 and CDR2: SGDLS, YYNGEE. V shed 0 bases and J shed 2 bases, with 14 bases lying between them. The CDR3 totals 16 residues. The CDR3 here is CASSVAAVQGNYGYTF. DNA of the CDR3: TGTGCCAGCAGCGTAGCGGCCGTACAGGGAAACTATGGCTACACCTTC. The full variable domain, in which reference TRBV9 and TRBJ1-2 provide the parts outside the CDR3, is DSGVTQTPKHLITATGQRVTLRCSPRSGDLSVYWYQQSLDQGLQFLIQYYNGEERAKGNILERFSAQQFPDLHSELNLSSLELGDSALYFCASSVAAVQGNYGYTFGSGTRLTVV.

The V and J genes are TRBV7-8 and TRBJ1-4, with TRBD1 identical over 7 bases. The germline gives CDR1 SGHVS, CDR2 FQNEAQ. This CDR3 spans 14 amino acids. The junction had 7 bases not matched to a gene; V was cut back by 5 bases and J by 7 bases. The CDR3 spells CASSPGRGREKLFF. The DNA for the CDR3 is TGTGCCAGCAGCCCGGGAAGGGGGCGTGAAAAACTGTTTTTT.

As concerns this clone: The same CDR3 also results from other DNA sequences found in this sample. The rearrangement uses TRBV15 and TRBJ2-3; D remains unclear. V shed 2 bases and J shed 4 bases, with 13 bases lying between them. Germline values: CDR1 LNHNV, CDR2 YYDKDF (reference sequence). The CDR3 is 15 residues long. This CDR3 is CATSRTSGSPDTQYF. The DNA of the CDR3 is TGTGCCACCAGCAGAACAAGTGGGTCTCCAGATACGCAGTATTTT.

The genes are TRBV19 and TRBJ1-3; D is ambiguous. The V end lost 3 bases, the J end lost 1 base, and 13 bases lay between the germline ends. The CDR3 contains 16 residues. Germline V gene sequence: CDR1 LNHDA, CDR2 SQIVND (reference sequence). This CDR3 reads CASSMGLGRSGNTIYF. CDR3 DNA sequence: TGTGCCAGTAGTATGGGCCTAGGAAGGTCTGGAAACACCATATATTTT.

The gene calls are TRBV6-5 and TRBJ1-2, with a weak D call TRBD1 (6 bases). Trimming took 10 bases from V and 6 from J, leaving 12 bases between them. The CDR3 is 11 residues long. Germline assignment: CDR1 MNHEY and CDR2 SVGAGI. The CDR3 sequence is CATAGGDGYTF. The CDR3, as DNA: TGTGCCACCGCGGGGGGCGATGGCTACACCTTC.

The chain couples TRBV6-1 to TRBJ1-6, with D possibly matching TRBD1 (6 bases). The CDR3 runs 19 residues. Trimming took off 1 base at V and 7 bases at J, with 23 bases between the two ends. CDR1 is MNHNS and CDR2 is SASEGT in the germline V gene. The CDR3 nucleotides read TGTGCCAGCAGTGAAGAACCCACCGTTGGGGGGGCAGGAAATTCACCCCTCCACTTT. It translates to CASSEEPTVGGAGNSPLHF.

V gene TRBV11-1 combines with J gene TRBJ2-5; maybe TRBD2 (5 bases). V lost 5 bases and J 3 bases, leaving 10 bases between the germline ends. This CDR3 contains 13 residues. Per germline, CDR1 SGHAT and CDR2 FQDESV (reference sequence). The CDR3 coding sequence is TGTGCCAGCAGCCGCGGGTCGGAAGAGACCCAGTACTTC. Translation: CASSRGSEETQYF.

The chain employs TRBV3-1 (or the pseudogene TRBV3-2) and TRBJ1-1; a weak D match, TRBD1 (5 bases). Deletions cut 3 bases from V and 6 bases from J, with 17 bases between. Germline CDR1 is LGHDT and CDR2 is YNNKEL (reference sequence). CDR3 length: 15 amino acids. DNA of the CDR3: TGTGCCAGCAGCCAGGTAGGCAGGGTAATCCCTGAAGCTTTCTTT. This encodes CASSQVGRVIPEAFF.

This chain uses TRBV11-2 with TRBJ1-4; TRBD1 aligns across 8 bases. V lost 6 bases, J lost 11 bases, and 8 bases stayed unmatched. This CDR3 contains 13 residues. Germline CDR1 is SGHAT and CDR2 is FQNNGV. The CDR3 region is CASRHATGAKLFF. DNA for the CDR3: TGTGCCAGCAGACATGCGACAGGGGCCAAACTGTTTTTT.

This clone was seen a single time. This chain uses TRBV28 with TRBJ2-7; 12 bases match TRBD2. Per the germline V gene, CDR1 is MDHEN and CDR2 is SYDVKM. The V gene end was trimmed by 6 bases and the J gene end by 6 bases; junction bases not matched to a gene: 12. The length of the CDR3 is 16 residues. The CDR3 DNA reads as TGTGCCAGCAGCCGCAACGGACTAGCGGGGATACGCGAGCAGTACTTC. It translates to CASSRNGLAGIREQYF.

The rearrangement links TRBV2 to TRBJ2-7; no definite D call. The CDR3 runs 14 residues. V lost 3 bases to trimming and J lost 2 bases, with 11 bases between them. Germline V lookup: CDR1 SNHLY, CDR2 FYNNEI. CDR3 nucleotides: TGTGCCAGCAGTGATCGACGACACCCCTACGAGCAGTACTTC. Translated: CASSDRRHPYEQYF.

The chain links TRBV6-6 to TRBJ1-5; the D is unclear. V was pared by 2 bases and J by 5 bases, with 10 bases between. CDR1 and CDR2 from the germline V gene are MNHNY and SVGAGI (reference sequence). The CDR3 runs 14 residues. The CDR3 reads CASSYPGRDQPQHF. Written as DNA, the CDR3 is TGTGCCAGCAGTTACCCCGGTAGGGATCAGCCCCAGCATTTT.